Here is one T cell receptor (beta chain) with its context. Its specificity is unknown. This record comes from a study of shared clonotypes between healthy human individuals. Findings and caveats of the study: It was only blood that was sampled, and tissue repertoires likely differ. It was the non-shared clonotypes that had lower generation probabilities than clonotypes shared by all four donors.

The J segment lost 4 bases and the V segment lost 5 bases, leaving 12 bases of the junction unmatched. The length of the CDR3 is 17 residues. Germline-derived CDR1 and CDR2 are MDHEN and SYDVKM. The donors, all of them Caucasian adults, lived in Nashville, Tennessee. Original handling: ImmunoSEQ output lacked quality scores and full-length reads, limiting matched filtering. Libraries were prepared by immunoSEQ multiplex PCR; TCRdb keeps only in-frame clonotypes and omits some of them. V and J calls and clone size come straight from that table; D and trimming were deduced from the DNA. Counted here are 85,000 to 100,000 clones, 60% to 70% occurring once; the ten biggest clones make up roughly 50%.

The origin of this receptor is a man younger than 45 in good health. The V gene is TRBV28, the J gene TRBJ1-3; 9 nucleotides agree with TRBD1. Material for sequencing was memory CD8+ T cells sorted from blood. Subset specified: CD45RO+ cells pooled with CCR7-negative TemRA cells. The CDR3 reads CASSPIDGTGLGNTIYF. The CDR3 DNA follows: TGTGCCAGCAGTCCTATTGATGGGACAGGGCTAGGAAACACCATATATTTT.